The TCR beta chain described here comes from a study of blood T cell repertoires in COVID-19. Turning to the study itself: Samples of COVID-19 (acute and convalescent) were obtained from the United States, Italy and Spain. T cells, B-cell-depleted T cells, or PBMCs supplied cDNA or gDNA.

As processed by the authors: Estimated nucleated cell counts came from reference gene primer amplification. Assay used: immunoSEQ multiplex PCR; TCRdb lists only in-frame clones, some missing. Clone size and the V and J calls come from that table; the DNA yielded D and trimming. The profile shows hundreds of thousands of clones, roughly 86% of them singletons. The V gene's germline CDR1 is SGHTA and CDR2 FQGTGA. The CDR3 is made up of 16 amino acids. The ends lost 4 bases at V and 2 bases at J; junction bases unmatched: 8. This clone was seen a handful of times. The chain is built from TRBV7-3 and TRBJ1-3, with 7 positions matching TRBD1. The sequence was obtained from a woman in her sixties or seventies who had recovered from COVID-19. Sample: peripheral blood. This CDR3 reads CASSYTGVGAGNTIYF. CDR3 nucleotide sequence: TGTGCCAGCAGCTACACAGGGGTAGGGGCTGGAAACACCATATATTTT.